A single sample is the source of the 27 T cell receptor beta chains below, sequenced in a study of response to subunit inactivated influenza vaccine. Each CDR3 protein gets one entry after TCRdb re-called the RT-PCR reads with MiXCR. The sample lists some 850,000 distinct CDR3 sequences, 15% to 20% occurring once. The input for sequencing was PBMCs from blood, taken 4 to 6 days after vaccination. The source is a man between 45 and 60 years old who received an inactivated influenza vaccine.

This clonotype came up a few times. The rearrangement links TRBV12-3 or TRBV12-4 to TRBJ2-7, with a weak D call TRBD2 (5 bases). The CDR3 is made up of 13 amino acids. Trimming pared 2 bases from V and 5 bases from J, leaving 10 bases between. The CDR3 spells CASSLQRGNEQYF. The CDR3 coding sequence is TGTGCCAGCAGTTTACAGAGAGGGAACGAGCAGTACTTC.

This clonotype was observed many times. The chain combines TRBV12-3 or TRBV12-4 with TRBJ2-7; D gene uncertain. This CDR3 is 12 amino acids long. V gave up 5 bases and J gave up 6 bases, with 11 bases separating them. CDR3 nucleotides: TGTGCCAGCAGTCCCCGAAAGACCGAGCAGTACTTC. This codes for CASSPRKTEQYF.

This clonotype appeared a single time. V and J are TRBV25-1 and TRBJ2-5; D is possibly TRBD1 (6 bases). V lost 8 bases, J lost 5 bases, and 12 bases lay in between. The CDR3 covers 12 residues. Germline-derived CDR1 and CDR2 are MGHDK and SYGVNS. The CDR3 is CASPTGQETQYF. Written as DNA, the CDR3 is TGTGCCAGCCCAACAGGGCAGGAGACCCAGTACTTC.

The chain uses TRBV20-1 and TRBJ2-2, with 8 nucleotides matching TRBD2. This CDR3 comprises 17 residues. CDR1 is DFQATT and CDR2 is SNEGSKA in the germline V gene (reference sequence). With V trimmed by 0 bases and J by 1 base, 7 bases remained unmatched. The CDR3 DNA is TGCAGTGCTAGAGATAGGGTCGGGGGGGAGAACACCGGGGAGCTGTTTTTT. Amino acid sequence: CSARDRVGGENTGELFF.

The chain combines TRBV9 with TRBJ2-5; TRBD1 might be the D (6 bases). The CDR3 contains 16 residues. V lost 1 base and J 4 bases, leaving 17 bases between the germline ends. The V gene's germline CDR1 is SGDLS and CDR2 YYNGEE. This CDR3 reads CASSVRSTGGPETQYF. CDR3 in DNA: TGTGCCAGCAGCGTACGGTCGACAGGTGGTCCAGAGACCCAGTACTTC.

V usage is TRBV6-2 or TRBV6-3 and J usage is TRBJ2-7; no definite D call. Germline V gene lookup returns CDR1 MNHEY and CDR2 SVGEGT. The V end was cut by 3 bases, the J end by 6 bases, with 15 bases between. This CDR3 region has 14 residues. The CDR3 region has the DNA TGTGCCAGCAGTTATTTTGATAACGTCAGCGAGCAGTACTTC. Translating gives CASSYFDNVSEQYF.

The gene calls are TRBV7-2 and TRBJ2-5, with TRBD2 matching over 9 bases. This CDR3 region has 15 residues. The germline V gene has CDR1 SGHTA and CDR2 FQGNSA. J lost 5 bases, V lost 4 bases, and 8 bases had no gene match. DNA of the CDR3: TGTGCCAGCAGCTCTTGGCGGGGGGGCCCGGAGACCCAGTACTTC. Translated, it gives CASSSWRGGPETQYF.

This clonotype was found a few times. The J gene is TRBJ1-5, the V gene TRBV7-8; D not resolved. The CDR3 has 16 residues. Germline CDR1 and CDR2: SGHVS and FQNEAQ. V lost 1 base and J lost 2, with 12 bases in between. This CDR3 reads CASSLGRMSGNQPQHF. In DNA form, the CDR3 reads TGTGCCAGCAGCTTAGGGAGAATGAGTGGCAATCAGCCCCAGCATTTT.

The J gene is TRBJ2-1, the V gene TRBV12-3 or TRBV12-4; 7 nucleotides line up with TRBD1. Trimming took 10 bases from V and 3 from J; bases not matched to a gene: 9. This CDR3 is 14 amino acids long. CDR3 region: CATQVAGGYNEQFF. In nucleotides, the CDR3 is TGTGCCACCCAGGTGGCAGGGGGCTACAATGAGCAGTTCTTC.

This clonotype was counted a few times. The V call is TRBV9, the J call TRBJ2-1; 12 bases match TRBD2. The V gene's germline CDR1 is SGDLS and CDR2 YYNGEE. After removal of 7 bases from V and 10 bases from J, the junction contained 9 bases not matched to a gene. The CDR3 runs to 14 residues. The CDR3 nucleotides read TGTGCCAGCCGCGCGGGGCTAGCGGGAGGGGAGCAGTTCTTC. Translating gives CASRAGLAGGEQFF.

The chain uses TRBV2 and TRBJ2-7, with D tentatively TRBD2 (6 bases). The CDR3 is 12 residues long. Germline V gene sequence: CDR1 SNHLY, CDR2 FYNNEI. V was shortened by 11 bases and J by 3 bases, with 14 bases between the two germline ends. The CDR3 here is CAGGTDGYEQYF. The CDR3 DNA is TGTGCCGGAGGGACGGATGGCTACGAGCAGTACTTC.

This clonotype was observed a handful of times. This rearrangement joins TRBV7-2 to TRBJ1-3; no firm D call. This CDR3 contains 16 residues. Germline loops: CDR1 SGHTA, CDR2 FQGNSA. Trimming shortened V by 0 bases and J by 0 bases, and 9 bases separated the two germline ends. The CDR3 loop reads CASSLAGGSSGNTIYF. The DNA for the CDR3 is TGTGCCAGCAGCTTAGCAGGCGGCAGCTCTGGAAACACCATATATTTT.

The genes are TRBV6-1 and TRBJ2-3; D remains ambiguous. The CDR3 length is 16 residues. V lost 0 bases and J lost 2, with 12 bases in between. Per germline, CDR1 MNHNS and CDR2 SASEGT. The DNA of the CDR3 is TGTGCCAGCAGTGAAGCACTTACTGGGCCCACAGATACGCAGTATTTT. This translates into CASSEALTGPTDTQYF.

This clonotype occurred a few times. The chain's CDR3 is CAISEGTVSQETQYF. The CDR3, as DNA: TGTGCCATCAGTGAGGGGACAGTTTCTCAAGAGACCCAGTACTTC. J is TRBJ2-5 and V is TRBV10-3; TRBD1 matches at 7 bases. Trimming took 2 bases from V and 2 from J; bases not matched to a gene: 5. From germline, CDR1 is ENHRY and CDR2 SYGVKD. The CDR3 consists of 15 residues.

This clonotype was picked up a small number of times. This rearrangement joins TRBV6-2 or TRBV6-3 to TRBJ2-7, with D hard to call. This CDR3 region has 11 residues. Germline V gene sequence: CDR1 MNHEY, CDR2 SVGEGT. V was cut by 0 bases and J by 7 bases, with 4 bases left in between. The CDR3 DNA is TGTGCCAGCAGTTACTCCAGAGAGCAGTACTTC. It encodes CASSYSREQYF.

J is TRBJ2-1 and V is TRBV10-3, with D possibly matching TRBD2 (5 bases). The CDR3 has 12 residues. The germline gives CDR1 ENHRY, CDR2 SYGVKD. The germline V and J ends were trimmed by 7 bases and 9 bases, with 13 bases remaining between them. For the CDR3, the DNA is TGTGCCATCAAAAAGGAGGTCGGTGAGCAGTTCTTC. Protein sequence: CAIKKEVGEQFF.

This chain connects TRBV7-9 to TRBJ2-2, with a weak D call TRBD1 (6 bases). Germline CDR1 reads SEHNR; CDR2 reads FQNEAQ (reference sequence). The CDR3 consists of 17 residues. Trimming cost V 5 bases and J 1 base, with 17 bases left between them. CDR3 residues: CASSPSLTGVNTGELFF. The CDR3 bases are TGTGCCAGCAGCCCCTCTCTGACAGGAGTGAACACCGGGGAGCTGTTTTTT. The variable domain in full, completed from reference TRBV7-9 and TRBJ2-2, reads DTGVSQNPRHKITKRGQNVTFRCDPISEHNRLYWYRQTLGQGPEFLTYFQNEAQLEKSRLLSDRFSAERPKGSFSTLEIQRTEQGDSAMYLCASSPSLTGVNTGELFFGEGSRLTVL.

The chain joins TRBV2 to TRBJ2-3; 8 bases align to TRBD2. CDR3 length: 15 residues. V lost 8 bases to trimming and J lost 0 bases; unmatched junction nucleotides: 7. Per germline, CDR1 SNHLY and CDR2 FYNNEI. This chain's CDR3 is CASQGLAGSTDTQYF. The CDR3 nucleotides read TGTGCCAGCCAGGGGCTAGCGGGTAGCACAGATACGCAGTATTTT.

This clonotype was counted a few times. The genes are TRBV28 and TRBJ2-3; tentative D call: TRBD2 (6 bases). The CDR3 is 15 residues long. V lost 6 bases and J 3 bases, leaving 16 bases between the germline ends. The germline gives CDR1 MDHEN, CDR2 SYDVKM. The CDR3: CASSPPGSGTDTQYF. The DNA of the CDR3 is TGTGCCAGCAGCCCCCCTGGGAGCGGGACAGATACGCAGTATTTT. Variable domain in full (rest from reference TRBV28 and TRBJ2-3): DVKVTQSSRYLVKRTGEKVFLECVQDMDHENMFWYRQDPGLGLRLIYFSYDVKMKEKGDIPEGYSVSREKKERFSLILESASTNQTSMYLCASSPPGSGTDTQYFGPGTRLTVL.

In its sample, this clonotype was seen a few times. The chain joins TRBV30 to TRBJ2-3; D gene unclear. Trimming stripped 2 bases from V and 5 bases from J, with 5 bases between. The germline V gene encodes CDR1 GTSNPN and CDR2 SVGIG (reference sequence). The CDR3 consists of 11 residues. CDR3 coding DNA: TGTGCCTGGAGTCCCGAAGATACGCAGTATTTT. Translation gives CAWSPEDTQYF.

This clonotype was found many times. The chain uses TRBV7-2 and TRBJ2-1, with 7 bases aligning to TRBD1. After removal of 5 bases from V and 6 bases from J, the junction contained 4 bases not matched to a gene. Germline assignment: CDR1 SGHTA and CDR2 FQGNSA. This CDR3 has 13 residues. The CDR3 DNA reads TGTGCCAGCAGCGCGGACAGGTTCAATGAGCAGTTCTTC. The encoded protein is CASSADRFNEQFF.

This clonotype was recorded a few times. This sequence joins TRBV5-1 and TRBJ1-4, with D possibly being TRBD1 (6 bases). Germline V CDR1 and CDR2: SGHRS, YFSETQ. The germline V and J ends were trimmed by 0 bases and 8 bases, with 8 bases remaining between them. CDR3 size: 13 residues. The CDR3 loop is CASSLETGEKLFF. As DNA, the CDR3 is TGCGCCAGCAGCTTGGAAACAGGGGAAAAACTGTTTTTT.

V usage is TRBV7-6 and J usage is TRBJ2-1, with 13 bases aligning to TRBD2. Germline lookup yields CDR1 SGHVS and CDR2 FNYEAQ. The CDR3 contains 15 residues. Trimming at V came to 5 bases and at J to 8 bases, leaving 6 bases not matched to a gene. The DNA for the CDR3 is TGTGCCAGCAGCCCTCGGACTAGCGGGGGAGATGAGCAGTTCTTC. It yields the protein CASSPRTSGGDEQFF.

This clonotype was seen at least ten times. J is TRBJ1-2 and V is TRBV10-1; D is unclear. This CDR3 is 14 amino acids long. The V gene's germline CDR1 is WNHNN and CDR2 SYGVQD (reference sequence). Trimming took off 3 bases at V and 2 bases at J, with 10 bases between the two ends. The CDR3 nucleotides read TGCGCCAGCAGTGACACGGGAACGAACTATGGCTACACCTTC. Encoded protein: CASSDTGTNYGYTF.

This clonotype was picked up many times. J is TRBJ1-5 and V is TRBV20-1; unclear D gene. Trimming took off 0 bases at V and 0 bases at J, with 6 bases between the two ends. CDR1 is DFQATT, CDR2 SNEGSKA, per germline (reference sequence). The CDR3 extends over 14 amino acids. CDR3 sequence reads: CSARDDLSNQPQHF. The CDR3 DNA reads as TGCAGTGCTAGAGATGATCTTAGCAATCAGCCCCAGCATTTT.

The chain is built from TRBV5-1 and TRBJ2-3, with D tentatively TRBD1 (6 bases). Germline lookup yields CDR1 SGHRS and CDR2 YFSETQ. There are 15 residues in the CDR3. V lost 7 bases and J lost 2, with 17 bases in between. CDR3 DNA: TGCGCCAGCGCCCTGGGGGCAGGGACCACAGATACGCAGTATTTT. Protein sequence: CASALGAGTTDTQYF.

This clonotype has more than one count but fewer than ten. The V gene is TRBV20-1, the J gene TRBJ2-5, with no clear D. V lost 5 bases, J lost 1 base, and 11 bases lay in between. This CDR3 spans 13 amino acids. Germline CDR1 and CDR2: DFQATT and SNEGSKA (reference sequence). For the CDR3, the DNA is TGCAGTGCTGGGCTACACCCCCAAGAGACCCAGTACTTC. Its translation is CSAGLHPQETQYF.